This is a list of T cell receptor beta chains from one sample in a study of identical twins. TCRdb reanalysed the 5' RACE reads using MiXCR and keeps one entry per CDR3 protein. Altogether fewer than 900,000 distinct CDR3 sequences are present, 15% to 20% being singletons, with the ten largest covering around 13%. The same data also went into a second study, on T cells expressing NK-cell markers.

The sequenced sample was PBMCs. The receptors come from a woman aged 18-29 years in good health. The CDR3 runs from the conserved cysteine through the conserved F or W. Each record gives: D gene, J gene, V gene, clone size, CDR3 protein, CDR3 DNA. A D gene is named only where the DNA matches it firmly. Some rows mark clone size as missing; the rest say once, few, many or name a class of expanded clone.

D: TRBD2; J: TRBJ2-1; V: TRBV11-1; size: few; CDR3: CASSHGRSRTSDPNEQFF; DNA: TGTGCCAGCAGCCACGGTCGTTCGAGGACTAGCGACCCCAATGAGCAGTTCTTC
D: .; J: TRBJ1-1; V: TRBV6-1; size: .; CDR3: CASTTTGYTEAFF; DNA: TGTGCCAGCACGACGACGGGATACACTGAAGCTTTCTTT
D: .; J: TRBJ1-1; V: TRBV9; size: .; CDR3: CASQGGGNTEAFF; DNA: TGTGCCAGCCAAGGAGGTGGGAACACTGAAGCTTTCTTT
D: .; J: TRBJ1-1; V: TRBV11-3; size: .; CDR3: CASSNTNTEAFF; DNA: TGTGCCAGCAGCAACACGAACACTGAAGCTTTCTTT
D: .; J: TRBJ2-1; V: TRBV6-6; size: few; CDR3: CASSYTEGEQFF; DNA: TGTGCCAGCAGTTACACTGAGGGGGAGCAGTTCTTC
D: .; J: TRBJ2-4; V: TRBV5-5; size: .; CDR3: CASSLMGTLAKNIQYF; DNA: TGTGCCAGCAGCTTGATGGGTACCTTAGCCAAAAACATTCAGTACTTC
D: .; J: TRBJ1-5; V: TRBV20-1; size: once; CDR3: CSASRVAQPQHF; DNA: TGCAGTGCTAGCAGGGTTGCTCAGCCCCAGCATTTT
D: .; J: TRBJ2-1; V: TRBV12-3/TRBV12-4; size: few; CDR3: CASTRGGRLTYNEQFF; DNA: TGTGCCAGCACGCGTGGGGGGCGCCTCACCTACAATGAGCAGTTCTTC
D: .; J: TRBJ2-1; V: TRBV20-1; size: once; CDR3: CSARGLRGRGWPDEQFF; DNA: TGCAGTGCTAGAGGGCTCAGGGGGCGGGGGTGGCCGGATGAGCAGTTCTTC
D: TRBD2; J: TRBJ2-3; V: TRBV20-1; size: .; CDR3: CSARGLAGGDTQYF; DNA: TGCAGTGCTAGAGGACTAGCGGGAGGTGATACGCAGTATTTT
D: .; J: TRBJ1-1; V: TRBV5-8; size: few; CDR3: CASTLEAQGRGRAFF; DNA: TGTGCCAGCACCTTGGAGGCACAAGGCCGGGGTCGAGCTTTCTTT
D: .; J: TRBJ2-1; V: TRBV7-9; size: few; CDR3: CASSPPGVYNEQFF; DNA: TGTGCCAGCAGTCCGCCTGGAGTCTACAATGAGCAGTTCTTC
D: .; J: TRBJ2-3; V: TRBV5-1; size: few; CDR3: CASSLDGIRTDTQYF; DNA: TGCGCCAGCAGCTTGGACGGGATTCGGACAGATACGCAGTATTTT
D: TRBD1; J: TRBJ2-7; V: TRBV5-8; size: .; CDR3: CASSLSGQGSDEQYF; DNA: TGTGCCAGCAGCTTGAGCGGACAGGGCTCCGACGAGCAGTACTTC
D: .; J: TRBJ1-1; V: TRBV10-2; size: few; CDR3: CASSESTTEAFF; DNA: TGCGCCAGCAGTGAGTCTACGACAGAAGCTTTCTTT
D: .; J: TRBJ2-7; V: TRBV5-1; size: many; CDR3: CASSLASVQYF; DNA: TGCGCCAGCAGCTTGGCATCCGTTCAGTACTTC
D: .; J: TRBJ1-1; V: TRBV12-3/TRBV12-4; size: few; CDR3: CASSFGWGRGNTEAFF; DNA: TGTGCCAGCAGTTTTGGATGGGGACGGGGAAACACTGAAGCTTTCTTT
D: TRBD2; J: TRBJ2-7; V: TRBV11-2; size: .; CDR3: CASSLETSVAYEQYF; DNA: TGTGCCAGCAGCTTAGAGACTAGCGTAGCCTACGAGCAGTACTTC
D: .; J: TRBJ2-4; V: TRBV4-3; size: few; CDR3: CASSQQTGIGNIQYF; DNA: TGCGCCAGCAGCCAACAGACAGGAATCGGGAACATTCAGTACTTC
D: TRBD2; J: TRBJ2-2; V: TRBV9; size: few; CDR3: CASSPPSGTRNTGELFF; DNA: TGTGCCAGCAGCCCACCAAGCGGGACCAGGAACACCGGGGAGCTGTTTTTT
D: .; J: TRBJ2-3; V: TRBV7-9; size: few; CDR3: CATRGSGADTQYF; DNA: TGTGCCACCAGAGGGAGTGGCGCAGATACGCAGTATTTT
D: TRBD1; J: TRBJ1-1; V: TRBV12-3/TRBV12-4; size: few; CDR3: CASSWTGVPLEAFF; DNA: TGTGCCAGCAGTTGGACAGGGGTCCCCCTAGAAGCTTTCTTT
D: .; J: TRBJ2-1; V: TRBV7-9; size: .; CDR3: CASSLRLGRSYNEQFF; DNA: TGTGCCAGCAGCTTACGTCTGGGCAGGTCCTACAATGAGCAGTTCTTC
D: .; J: TRBJ2-2; V: TRBV6-1; size: many; CDR3: CASRMDGNTGELFF; DNA: TGTGCCAGCAGGATGGACGGGAACACCGGGGAGCTGTTTTTT
D: TRBD1; J: TRBJ2-1; V: TRBV3-1; size: .; CDR3: CACCEFQGVSWSNEQFF; DNA: TGTGCCTGCTGCGAGTTCCAGGGGGTGAGTTGGTCAAATGAGCAGTTCTTC
D: .; J: TRBJ2-7; V: TRBV20-1; size: .; CDR3: CSAGGSPSSYEQYF; DNA: TGCAGTGCTGGCGGCTCTCCCAGCTCCTACGAGCAGTACTTC
D: .; J: TRBJ2-2; V: TRBV6-2/TRBV6-3; size: few; CDR3: CASSKDTNTGELFF; DNA: TGTGCCAGCAGTAAGGACACCAACACCGGGGAGCTGTTTTTT
D: .; J: TRBJ1-2; V: TRBV4-2; size: few; CDR3: CASSPISTGHYGYTF; DNA: TGTGCCAGCAGCCCTATTTCAACAGGGCACTATGGCTACACCTTC
D: TRBD2; J: TRBJ2-1; V: TRBV29-1; size: .; CDR3: CSVNEGLAGGRVTVF; DNA: TGCAGCGTTAACGAGGGACTAGCGGGGGGGCGGGTTACGGTCTTC
D: TRBD2; J: TRBJ2-4; V: TRBV7-2; size: many; CDR3: CASSHRLAGKNIQYF; DNA: TGTGCCAGCAGCCACCGACTAGCGGGGAAAAACATTCAGTACTTC
D: .; J: TRBJ2-3; V: TRBV15; size: few; CDR3: CATSRDRPGGASTDTQYF; DNA: TGTGCCACCAGCAGAGATCGTCCAGGCGGGGCTAGCACAGATACGCAGTATTTT
D: .; J: TRBJ2-3; V: TRBV18; size: few; CDR3: CASTRLFSSTDTQYF; DNA: TGTGCCAGCACCCGGTTGTTCTCTAGCACAGATACGCAGTATTTT
D: .; J: TRBJ2-6; V: TRBV12-3/TRBV12-4; size: .; CDR3: CASSTGRAGANVLTF; DNA: TGTGCCAGCAGTACGGGGAGAGCTGGGGCCAACGTCCTGACTTTC
D: .; J: TRBJ2-7; V: TRBV7-9; size: few; CDR3: CASSFSLVGYEQYF; DNA: TGTGCCAGCAGCTTTTCACTAGTCGGCTACGAGCAGTACTTC
D: TRBD2; J: TRBJ2-5; V: TRBV9; size: few; CDR3: CASSVDGLVGEETQYF; DNA: TGTGCCAGCAGCGTAGATGGACTAGTGGGCGAAGAGACCCAGTACTTC
D: TRBD1; J: TRBJ1-2; V: TRBV27; size: few; CDR3: CASSFPGGTYTF; DNA: TGTGCCAGCAGTTTTCCAGGGGGCACCTACACCTTC
D: TRBD2; J: TRBJ2-1; V: TRBV5-1; size: .; CDR3: CASSASTSADNEQFF; DNA: TGCGCCAGCAGCGCCAGTACTAGCGCTGACAATGAGCAGTTCTTC
D: .; J: TRBJ2-3; V: TRBV30; size: .; CDR3: CAWSVSPTSTDTQYF; DNA: TGTGCCTGGAGTGTATCGCCAACTAGCACAGATACGCAGTATTTT
D: .; J: TRBJ2-1; V: TRBV12-3/TRBV12-4; size: few; CDR3: CASSFQVLGEQFF; DNA: TGTGCCAGCAGTTTTCAAGTTTTAGGCGAGCAGTTCTTC
D: .; J: TRBJ1-1; V: TRBV12-3/TRBV12-4; size: .; CDR3: CASSLFGFTEAFF; DNA: TGTGCCAGCAGTTTATTTGGCTTCACTGAAGCTTTCTTT
D: TRBD2; J: TRBJ2-3; V: TRBV5-1; size: few; CDR3: CASSLGLAQRTDTQYF; DNA: TGCGCCAGCAGCTTGGGACTAGCGCAACGCACAGATACGCAGTATTTT
D: .; J: TRBJ1-4; V: TRBV20-1; size: .; CDR3: CGLSARGEKLFF; DNA: TGCGGATTATCAGCTCGGGGAGAAAAACTGTTTTTT
D: .; J: TRBJ1-1; V: TRBV20-1; size: few; CDR3: CSARVRGWGDRLEAFF; DNA: TGCAGTGCTAGAGTGAGGGGATGGGGGGACCGTTTAGAAGCTTTCTTT
D: TRBD1; J: TRBJ2-1; V: TRBV12-3/TRBV12-4; size: .; CDR3: CASSATGGANEQFF; DNA: TGTGCCAGCAGTGCAACAGGGGGCGCGAATGAGCAGTTCTTC
D: TRBD1; J: TRBJ2-2; V: TRBV5-1; size: .; CDR3: CASSPRTGNTGELFF; DNA: TGCGCCAGCAGCCCTAGGACAGGGAACACCGGGGAGCTGTTTTTT
D: .; J: TRBJ1-6; V: TRBV12-3/TRBV12-4; size: .; CDR3: CASSFVGFYNSPLHF; DNA: TGTGCCAGCAGTTTTGTGGGGTTCTATAATTCACCCCTCCACTTT
D: .; J: TRBJ2-7; V: TRBV6-2/TRBV6-3; size: few; CDR3: CASSLDARGWEQYF; DNA: TGTGCCAGCAGTTTAGACGCGCGCGGCTGGGAGCAGTACTTC
D: TRBD2; J: TRBJ2-1; V: TRBV2; size: few; CDR3: CASSVFGTSVVPPYNEQFF; DNA: TGTGCCAGCAGTGTTTTCGGGACTAGCGTAGTTCCCCCCTACAATGAGCAGTTCTTC
D: .; J: TRBJ2-7; V: TRBV12-3/TRBV12-4; size: few; CDR3: CASSHTGSSYEQYF; DNA: TGTGCCAGCAGCCATACGGGCAGCTCCTACGAGCAGTACTTC
D: .; J: TRBJ2-7; V: TRBV6-5; size: .; CDR3: CASRGPFYEQYF; DNA: TGTGCCAGCAGGGGGCCGTTCTACGAGCAGTACTTC
D: TRBD2; J: TRBJ2-5; V: TRBV5-1; size: .; CDR3: CASSREGTIQETQYF; DNA: TGCGCCAGCAGCAGGGAGGGGACGATTCAAGAGACCCAGTACTTC
D: .; J: TRBJ2-7; V: TRBV20-1; size: .; CDR3: CSARQGSVSYEQYF; DNA: TGCAGTGCTCGTCAGGGTTCTGTCTCCTACGAGCAGTACTTC